This TCR beta chain came from a study of blood T cell repertoires in COVID-19 (dated by TCRdb to 2018 to 2021). In terms of the full investigation: Collaborator samples came from the United States, Italy and Spain and covered acute and convalescent phases of COVID-19. Subjects who had been exposed to COVID-19, were actively infected with it, or had recovered from it provided the deeply sampled blood TCRbeta repertoires that made up the dataset. A freely available public database, intended as a resource for researchers studying the immune response to SARS-CoV-2, is where the repertoires were released. The samples were drawn from the first 160 participants of the ongoing ImmuneRACE study and from about 1,200 subjects provided by 6 global collaborators. A de-identified subject ID, COVID-19 status, age in years and sex were almost always included in the sample metadata. HLA class I and class II types, where available, came from metadata supplied by the sample provider rather than from assay-based typing. The prospective study material was composed of cDNA or gDNA derived from T cells, B-cell-depleted T cells, or PBMCs. Results the study describes overall, beyond this receptor: How much clinical and demographic metadata was included differed by source and by participant, and the metadata was provided uncurated.

Each collaborating institution followed its own protocols to collect whole blood in K2EDTA tubes. Collaborator samples were shipped for TCRbeta analysis as frozen whole blood, isolated PBMCs, or DNA extracted from either sample type. V is reduced by 0 bases and J by 2 bases, leaving a spacing of 7 bases between them. For CDR1 and CDR2, the germline V gene (reference sequence) lists GTSNPN and SVGIG. There are 13 amino acids in the CDR3, from cysteine to phenylalanine inclusive. Just CDR3 DNA is preserved here, 39 bases in frame from base 1. With regard to this clone: The target of this receptor is not known. No much larger clonotype is one base removed from it; base qualities were not supplied.

TCRbeta CDR3 regions were amplified from genomic DNA by means of the immunoSEQ Assay, a bias-controlled multiplex PCR. The study's processing was this. The number of nucleated cells in each sample was estimated from the amplification of reference gene primers within the assay. To quantify the absolute abundance of each unique TCRbeta CDR3 rearrangement, sequence reads were collapsed and filtered. For each sample, productive Simpson clonality was calculated as the square root of Simpson's diversity index over productive rearrangements. This immuneACCESS table, as held by TCRdb, lists in-frame sequences with V and J called but not all clones. Of the missing ones, under half trace to an unresolved V gene in checked studies; the others have no known cause. V and J calls and clone size are those listed in that table; D and trimming were worked out from the DNA. In all, the sample holds tens of thousands of clones, and around 75% of those were seen once. More than 20% of the sample belongs to the ten largest clones.

The rearranged segments are TRBV30 and TRBJ1-2; the D gene assignment is ambiguous. The material sequenced was peripheral blood. This clonotype was obtained from a human donor in a cohort sampled during active COVID-19. The bases are TGTGCCTGGAGTGTACAGAGCAACTATGGCTACACCTTC. It translates to CAWSVQSNYGYTF.